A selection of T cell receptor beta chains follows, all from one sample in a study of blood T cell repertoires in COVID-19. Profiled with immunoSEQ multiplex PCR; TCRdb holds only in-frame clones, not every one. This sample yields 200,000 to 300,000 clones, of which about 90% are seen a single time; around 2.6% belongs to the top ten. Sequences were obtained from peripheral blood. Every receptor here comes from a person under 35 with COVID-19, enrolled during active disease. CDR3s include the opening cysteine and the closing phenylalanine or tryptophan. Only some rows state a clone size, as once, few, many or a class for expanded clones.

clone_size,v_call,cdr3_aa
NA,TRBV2,CASKESSGRNEQFF
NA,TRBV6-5,CASSTGGSGNTIYF
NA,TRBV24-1,CATSDPGTGALQETQYF
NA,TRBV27,CASGEAGGPLNEQFF
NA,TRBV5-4,CASSTRTSGSLDTGELFF
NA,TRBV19,CASRSGQGGSPLHF
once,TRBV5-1,CASSLDGGAHSPLHF
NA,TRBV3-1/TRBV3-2,CASSQDSGRDSNQPQHF
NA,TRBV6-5,CASGTLAGREGEQFF
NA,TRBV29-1,CSAPGQGRTDTQYF
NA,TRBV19,CASSPLAFGEQFF
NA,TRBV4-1,CASSQSGGGTDTQYF
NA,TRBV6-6,CASNPGTGELFF
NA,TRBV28,CASSFTPAGLAREQYF
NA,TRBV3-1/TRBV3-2,CASSHRDNHYTDTQYF
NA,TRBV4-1,CASSQGTGNTDTQYF
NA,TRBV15,CATRMGGAIYGYTF
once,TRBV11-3,CASSPRSGTSGRGGEQYF
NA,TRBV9,CASSPPGTGFYEQYF
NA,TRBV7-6,CASSLTLLAGTGETQYF
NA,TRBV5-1,CASSLELAMVARGQFF
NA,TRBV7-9,CASSHYRWGTNTEAFF
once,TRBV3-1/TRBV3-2,CASSQVLAGGFRETQYF
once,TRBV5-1,CASSVPEGGRAATDTQYF
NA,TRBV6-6,CASTLSNQPQHF
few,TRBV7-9,CASSLPTSGSGRTDTQYF
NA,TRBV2,CATRGPGDQPQHF
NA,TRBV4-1,CASSQSRASGSVYEQYF
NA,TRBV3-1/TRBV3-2,CASSQKLAGGADTQYF
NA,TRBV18,CASSPLGGLGNEQYF
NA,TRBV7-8,CASSFEAMNTEAFF
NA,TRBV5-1,CASSLAEDYEQYF
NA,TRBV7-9,CASSLVSTEAFF
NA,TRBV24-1,CATRSGSGRYNEQFF
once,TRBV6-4,CASSSGRDTGELFF
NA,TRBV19,CASSPTGQGNYGYTF
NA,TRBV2,CASSPRALPWEQFF
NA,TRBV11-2,CASRTGTGLSHSYEQYF
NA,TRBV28,CASSSTWGQNTEAFF
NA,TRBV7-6,CASSLAAGAGEGNEQFF
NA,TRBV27,CASSLSLAGVNEQYF
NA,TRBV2,CASRGRGNTEAFF
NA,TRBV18,CASSKEGTGGQPQHF
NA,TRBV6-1,CASSESAAGGKLFF
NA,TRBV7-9,CASSLARGEAFF
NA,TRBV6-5,CASKAGVAGNTIYF
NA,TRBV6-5,CASSYGAGGSETQYF
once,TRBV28,CASSSQGSQETQYF
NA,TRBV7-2,CAQKEGWPRYGYTF
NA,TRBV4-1,CASSQAGGNYNEQFF
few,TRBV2,CASKGLASYEQYF
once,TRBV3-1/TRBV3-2,CASSRRDSYTF
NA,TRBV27,CASSLLASYNEQFF
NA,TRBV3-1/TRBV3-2,CASSQELGGGDTQYF
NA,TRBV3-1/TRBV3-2,CASSQDQGWNTGELFF
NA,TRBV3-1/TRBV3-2,CASRDPSGVNEQFF
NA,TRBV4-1,CASSQEQSSFSYGYTF
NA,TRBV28,CASAGQGREAFF